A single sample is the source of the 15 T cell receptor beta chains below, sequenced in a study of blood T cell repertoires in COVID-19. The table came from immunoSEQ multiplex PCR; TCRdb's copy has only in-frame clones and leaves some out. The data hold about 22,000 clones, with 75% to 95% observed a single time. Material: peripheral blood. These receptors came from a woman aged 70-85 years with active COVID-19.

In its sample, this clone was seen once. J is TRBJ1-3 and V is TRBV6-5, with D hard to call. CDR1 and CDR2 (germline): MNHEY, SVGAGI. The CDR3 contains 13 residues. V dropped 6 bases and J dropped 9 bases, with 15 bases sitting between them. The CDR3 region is CASSYDGRGTIYF. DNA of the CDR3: TGTGCCAGCAGCTATGATGGGCGGGGCACCATATATTTT.

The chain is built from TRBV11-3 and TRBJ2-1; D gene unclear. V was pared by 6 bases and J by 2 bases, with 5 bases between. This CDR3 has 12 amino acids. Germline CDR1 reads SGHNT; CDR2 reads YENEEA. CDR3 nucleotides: TGTGCCAGCAGTTCTACCTACAATGAGCAGTTCTTC. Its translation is CASSSTYNEQFF.

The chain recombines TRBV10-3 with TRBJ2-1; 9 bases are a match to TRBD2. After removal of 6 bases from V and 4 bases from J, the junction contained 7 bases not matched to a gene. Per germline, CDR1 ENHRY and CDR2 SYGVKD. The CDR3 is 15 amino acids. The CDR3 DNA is TGTGCCATCAGCCCCCTAGCGGGGCTTTACAATGAGCAGTTCTTC. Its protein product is CAISPLAGLYNEQFF.

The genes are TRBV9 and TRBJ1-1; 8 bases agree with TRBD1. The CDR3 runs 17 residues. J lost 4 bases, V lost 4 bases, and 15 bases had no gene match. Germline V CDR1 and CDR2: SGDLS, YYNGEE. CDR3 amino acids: CASSRTGSGGEGTEAFF. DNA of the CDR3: TGTGCCAGCAGCCGGACAGGGTCGGGAGGTGAGGGCACTGAAGCTTTCTTT.

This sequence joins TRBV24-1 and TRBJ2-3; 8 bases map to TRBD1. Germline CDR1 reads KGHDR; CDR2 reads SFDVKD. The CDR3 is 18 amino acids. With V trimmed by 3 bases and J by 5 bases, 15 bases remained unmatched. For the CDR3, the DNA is TGTGCCACCAGTGATCCCCATGGGGCAGGGGGCTATAGAGATACGCAGTATTTT. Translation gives CATSDPHGAGGYRDTQYF.

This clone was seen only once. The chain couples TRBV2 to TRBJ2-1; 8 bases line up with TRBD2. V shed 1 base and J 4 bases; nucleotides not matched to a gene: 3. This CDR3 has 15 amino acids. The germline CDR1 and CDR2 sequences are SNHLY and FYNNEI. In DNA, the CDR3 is TGTGCCAGCAGTGAAGGACTAGCGAGATACAATGAGCAGTTCTTC. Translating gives CASSEGLARYNEQFF.

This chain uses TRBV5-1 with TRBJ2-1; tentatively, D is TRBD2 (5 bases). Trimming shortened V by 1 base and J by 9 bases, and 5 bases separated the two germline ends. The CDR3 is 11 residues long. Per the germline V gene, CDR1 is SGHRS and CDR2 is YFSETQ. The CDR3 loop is CASSLSGEQFF. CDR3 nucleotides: TGCGCCAGCAGCTTGAGCGGTGAGCAGTTCTTC.

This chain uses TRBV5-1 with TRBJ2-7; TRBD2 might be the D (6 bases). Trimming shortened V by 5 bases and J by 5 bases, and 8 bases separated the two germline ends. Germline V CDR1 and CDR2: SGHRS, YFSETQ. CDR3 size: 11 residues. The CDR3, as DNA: TGCGCCAGCAGAGGCGGGAACGAGCAGTACTTC. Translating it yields CASRGGNEQYF.

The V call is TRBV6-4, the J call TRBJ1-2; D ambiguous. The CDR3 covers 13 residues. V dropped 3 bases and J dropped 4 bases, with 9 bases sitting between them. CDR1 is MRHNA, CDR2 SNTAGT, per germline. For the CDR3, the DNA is TGTGCCAGCAGTGATTACAGATCCTATGGCTACACCTTC. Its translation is CASSDYRSYGYTF.

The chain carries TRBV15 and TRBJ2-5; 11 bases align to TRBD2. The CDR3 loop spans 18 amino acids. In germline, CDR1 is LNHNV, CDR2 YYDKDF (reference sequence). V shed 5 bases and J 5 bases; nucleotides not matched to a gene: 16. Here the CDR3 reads CATSPRGVAGGPRETQYF. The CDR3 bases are TGTGCCACCAGCCCTCGTGGGGTAGCGGGAGGGCCTCGGGAGACCCAGTACTTC.

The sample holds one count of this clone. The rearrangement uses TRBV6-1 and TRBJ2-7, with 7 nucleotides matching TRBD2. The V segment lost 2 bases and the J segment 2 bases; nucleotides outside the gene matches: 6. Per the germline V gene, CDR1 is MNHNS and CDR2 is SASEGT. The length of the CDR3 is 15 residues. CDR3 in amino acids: CASSETGGSPYEQYF. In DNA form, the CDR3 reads TGTGCCAGCAGTGAAACGGGCGGGAGCCCCTACGAGCAGTACTTC.

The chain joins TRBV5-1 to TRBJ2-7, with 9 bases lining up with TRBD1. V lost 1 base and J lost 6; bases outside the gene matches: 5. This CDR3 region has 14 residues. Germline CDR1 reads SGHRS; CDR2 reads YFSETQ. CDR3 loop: CASSLRWDRVEQYF. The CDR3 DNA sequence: TGCGCCAGCAGCTTGAGGTGGGACAGGGTCGAGCAGTACTTC.

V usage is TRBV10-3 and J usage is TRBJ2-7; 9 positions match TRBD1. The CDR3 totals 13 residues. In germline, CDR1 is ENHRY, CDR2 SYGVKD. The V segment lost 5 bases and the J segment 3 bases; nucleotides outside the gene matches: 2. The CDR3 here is CAISRDRVYEQYF. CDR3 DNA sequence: TGTGCCATCAGTCGGGACAGGGTCTACGAGCAGTACTTC.

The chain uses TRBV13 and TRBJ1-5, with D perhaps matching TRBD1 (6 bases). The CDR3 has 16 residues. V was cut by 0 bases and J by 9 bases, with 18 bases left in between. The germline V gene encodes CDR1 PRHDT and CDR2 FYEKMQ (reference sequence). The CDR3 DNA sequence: TGTGCCAGCAGCTTAGGGGGGAGGGGGACGGACCGGCCCCAGCATTTT. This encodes CASSLGGRGTDRPQHF.

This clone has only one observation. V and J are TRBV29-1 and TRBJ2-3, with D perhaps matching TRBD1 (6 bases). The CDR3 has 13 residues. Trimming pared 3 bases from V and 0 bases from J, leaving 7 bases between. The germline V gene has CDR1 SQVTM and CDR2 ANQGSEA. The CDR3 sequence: CSVDDRSTDTQYF. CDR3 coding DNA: TGCAGCGTTGATGACAGGAGCACAGATACGCAGTATTTT.